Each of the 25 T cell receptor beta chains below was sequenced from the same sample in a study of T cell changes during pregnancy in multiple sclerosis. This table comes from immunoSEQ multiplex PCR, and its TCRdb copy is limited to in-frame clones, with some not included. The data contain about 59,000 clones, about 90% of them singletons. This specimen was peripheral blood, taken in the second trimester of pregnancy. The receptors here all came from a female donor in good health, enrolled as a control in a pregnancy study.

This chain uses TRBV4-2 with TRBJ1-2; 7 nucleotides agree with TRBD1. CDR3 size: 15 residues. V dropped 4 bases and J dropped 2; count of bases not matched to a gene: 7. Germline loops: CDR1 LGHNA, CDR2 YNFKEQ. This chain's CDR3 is CASSRDREGNYGYTF. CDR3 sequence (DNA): TGTGCCAGCAGCCGGGACAGAGAAGGCAACTATGGCTACACCTTC.

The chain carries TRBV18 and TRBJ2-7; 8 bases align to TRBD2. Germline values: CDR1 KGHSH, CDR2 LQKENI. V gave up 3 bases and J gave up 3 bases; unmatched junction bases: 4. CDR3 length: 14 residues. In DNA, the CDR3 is TGTGCCAGCTCACCCTCCAGCGGGAGCTACGAGCAGTACTTC. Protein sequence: CASSPSSGSYEQYF.

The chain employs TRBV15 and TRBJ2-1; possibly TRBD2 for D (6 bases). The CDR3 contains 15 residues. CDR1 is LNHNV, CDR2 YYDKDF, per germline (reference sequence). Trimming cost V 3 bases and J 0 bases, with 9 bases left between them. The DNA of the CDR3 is TGTGCCACCAGCAGGCGGGGTAACTCCTACAATGAGCAGTTCTTC. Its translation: CATSRRGNSYNEQFF.

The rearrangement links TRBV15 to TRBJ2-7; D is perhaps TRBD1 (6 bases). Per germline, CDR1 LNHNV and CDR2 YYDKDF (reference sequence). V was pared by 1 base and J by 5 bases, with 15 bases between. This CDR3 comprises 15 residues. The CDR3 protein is CATSRGSSPGDEQYF. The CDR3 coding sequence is TGTGCCACCAGCAGAGGGTCTTCTCCAGGGGACGAGCAGTACTTC.

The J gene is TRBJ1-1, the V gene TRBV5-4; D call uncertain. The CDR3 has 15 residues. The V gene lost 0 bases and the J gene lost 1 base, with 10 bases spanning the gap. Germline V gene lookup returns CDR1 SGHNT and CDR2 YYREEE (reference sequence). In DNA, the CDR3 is TGTGCCAGCAGCTTGGTGCTGGGAGGGAACACTGAAGCTTTCTTT. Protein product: CASSLVLGGNTEAFF.

CDR3 sequence: CSVHPALGPYGYTF. CDR3 DNA sequence: TGCAGCGTTCATCCGGCCCTGGGCCCCTATGGCTACACCTTC. This sequence joins TRBV29-1 and TRBJ1-2; D uncertain. The length of the CDR3 is 14 residues. Trimming removed 5 bases at V and 4 bases at J, with 17 bases between. Germline V CDR1 and CDR2: SQVTM, ANQGSEA.

The CDR3 spells CASSRSARQGRSTQYF. CDR3 nucleotide sequence: TGTGCCAGCAGCCGCAGTGCCCGACAGGGCCGTTCGACCCAGTACTTC. This chain links TRBV7-9 with TRBJ2-5; 7 bases fit TRBD1. The CDR3 extends over 16 amino acids. Per germline, CDR1 SEHNR and CDR2 FQNEAQ (reference sequence). V lost 5 bases to trimming and J lost 7 bases; unmatched junction nucleotides: 16. Full variable domain (remainder filled in from reference TRBV7-9 and TRBJ2-5): DTGVSQNPRHKITKRGQNVTFRCDPISEHNRLYWYRQTLGQGPEFLTYFQNEAQLEKSRLLSDRFSAERPKGSFSTLEIQRTEQGDSAMYLCASSRSARQGRSTQYFGPGTRLLVL.

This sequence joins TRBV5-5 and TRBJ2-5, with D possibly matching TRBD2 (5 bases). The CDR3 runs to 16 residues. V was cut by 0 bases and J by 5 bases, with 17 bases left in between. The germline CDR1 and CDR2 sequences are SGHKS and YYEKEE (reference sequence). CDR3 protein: CASSLVRGLGSETQYF. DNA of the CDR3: TGTGCCAGCAGCTTGGTTAGAGGGCTAGGAAGTGAGACCCAGTACTTC.

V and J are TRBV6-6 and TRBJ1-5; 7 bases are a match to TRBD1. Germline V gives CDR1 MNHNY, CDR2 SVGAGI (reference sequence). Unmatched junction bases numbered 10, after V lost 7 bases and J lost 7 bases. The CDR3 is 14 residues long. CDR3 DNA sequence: TGTGCCAGCACCCAGACAGGGCTGGGGCAGCCCCAGCATTTT. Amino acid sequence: CASTQTGLGQPQHF.

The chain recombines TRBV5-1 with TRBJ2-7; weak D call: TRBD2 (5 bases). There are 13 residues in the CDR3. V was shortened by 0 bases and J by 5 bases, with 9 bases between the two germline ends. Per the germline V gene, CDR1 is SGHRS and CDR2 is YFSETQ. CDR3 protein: CASSLAGLDEQYF. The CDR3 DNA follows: TGCGCCAGCAGCTTGGCGGGGTTGGACGAGCAGTACTTC.

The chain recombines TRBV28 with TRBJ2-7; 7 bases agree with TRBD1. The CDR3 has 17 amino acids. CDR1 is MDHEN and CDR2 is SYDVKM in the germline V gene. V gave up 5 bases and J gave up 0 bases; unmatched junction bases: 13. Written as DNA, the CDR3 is TGTGCCAGCAGTCCATCCCGACAGGGTCGTTACTCCTACGAGCAGTACTTC. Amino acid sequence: CASSPSRQGRYSYEQYF.

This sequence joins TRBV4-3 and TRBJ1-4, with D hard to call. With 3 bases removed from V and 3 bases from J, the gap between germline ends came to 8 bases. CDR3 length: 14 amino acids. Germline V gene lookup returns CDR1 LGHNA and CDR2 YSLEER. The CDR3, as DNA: TGCGCCAGCAGCCATCTGAGAGCTAATGAAAAACTGTTTTTT. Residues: CASSHLRANEKLFF.

The CDR3 loop is CASRPDRGGGTNQPQHF. CDR3 DNA: TGTGCCAGCAGGCCTGACAGGGGCGGTGGCACCAATCAGCCCCAGCATTTT. The chain has TRBV28 and TRBJ1-5, with TRBD1 matching over 8 bases. Germline values: CDR1 MDHEN, CDR2 SYDVKM. The CDR3 has 17 residues. Losses at the gene ends were 6 bases for V and 3 bases for J; bases not matched to a gene: 13.

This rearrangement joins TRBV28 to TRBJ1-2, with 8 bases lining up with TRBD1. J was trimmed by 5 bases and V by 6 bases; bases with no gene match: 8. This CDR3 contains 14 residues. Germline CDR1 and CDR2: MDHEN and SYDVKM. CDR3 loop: CASRLTGAGYGYTF. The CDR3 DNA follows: TGTGCCAGCAGATTGACAGGGGCCGGGTATGGCTACACCTTC.

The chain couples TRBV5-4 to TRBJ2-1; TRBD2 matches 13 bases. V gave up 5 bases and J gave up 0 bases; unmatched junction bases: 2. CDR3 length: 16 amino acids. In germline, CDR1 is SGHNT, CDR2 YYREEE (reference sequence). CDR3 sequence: CASSTSGGASYNEQFF. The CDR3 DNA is TGTGCCAGCAGTACTAGCGGGGGGGCCTCCTACAATGAGCAGTTCTTC.

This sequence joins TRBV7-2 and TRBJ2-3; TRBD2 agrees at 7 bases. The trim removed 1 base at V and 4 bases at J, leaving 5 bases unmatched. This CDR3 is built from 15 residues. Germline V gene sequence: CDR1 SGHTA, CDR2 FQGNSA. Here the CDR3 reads CASSLVGGRPDTQYF. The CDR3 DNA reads TGTGCCAGCAGCTTAGTAGGCGGGAGACCAGATACGCAGTATTTT.

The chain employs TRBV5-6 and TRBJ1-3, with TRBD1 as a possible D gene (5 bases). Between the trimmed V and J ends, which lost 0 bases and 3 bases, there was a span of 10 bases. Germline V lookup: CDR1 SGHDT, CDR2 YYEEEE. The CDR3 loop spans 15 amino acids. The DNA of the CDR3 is TGTGCCAGCAGCTTGGAGGACGGGGGTGGAAACACCATATATTTT. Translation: CASSLEDGGGNTIYF.

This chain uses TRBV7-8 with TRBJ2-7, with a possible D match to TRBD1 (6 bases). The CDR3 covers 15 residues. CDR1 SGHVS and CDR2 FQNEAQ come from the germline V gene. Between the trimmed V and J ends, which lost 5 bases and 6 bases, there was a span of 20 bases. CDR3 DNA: TGTGCCAGCAGCATCAGACAGGATCCGAACGGCGAGCAGTACTTC. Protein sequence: CASSIRQDPNGEQYF.

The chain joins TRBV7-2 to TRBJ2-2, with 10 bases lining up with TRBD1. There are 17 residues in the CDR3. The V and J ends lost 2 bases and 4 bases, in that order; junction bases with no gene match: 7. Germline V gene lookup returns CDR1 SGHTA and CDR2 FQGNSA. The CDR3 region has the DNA TGTGCCAGCAGCTTATGGGTGACAGGGGGCCGCACCGGGGAGCTGTTTTTT. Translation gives CASSLWVTGGRTGELFF.

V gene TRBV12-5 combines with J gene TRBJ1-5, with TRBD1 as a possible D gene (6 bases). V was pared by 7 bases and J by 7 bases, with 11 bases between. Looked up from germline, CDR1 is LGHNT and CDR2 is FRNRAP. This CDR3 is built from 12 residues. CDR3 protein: CASAGGDQPQHF. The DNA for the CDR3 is TGTGCTAGTGCTGGGGGCGACCAGCCCCAGCATTTT.

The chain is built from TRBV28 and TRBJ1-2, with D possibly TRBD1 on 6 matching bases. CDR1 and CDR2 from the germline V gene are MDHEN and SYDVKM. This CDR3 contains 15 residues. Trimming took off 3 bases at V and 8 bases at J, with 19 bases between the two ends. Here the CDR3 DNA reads TGTGCCAGCAGTTTTTTTCGAAGACAGGTAGGAGGCTACACCTTC. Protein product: CASSFFRRQVGGYTF.

The CDR3 here is CASTGLNQPQHF. The CDR3 nucleotides read TGTGCCAGCACAGGACTCAATCAGCCCCAGCATTTT. The chain joins TRBV28 to TRBJ1-5; unclear D gene. This CDR3 comprises 12 residues. Germline V gives CDR1 MDHEN, CDR2 SYDVKM. V lost 7 bases and J lost 3, with 7 bases in between.

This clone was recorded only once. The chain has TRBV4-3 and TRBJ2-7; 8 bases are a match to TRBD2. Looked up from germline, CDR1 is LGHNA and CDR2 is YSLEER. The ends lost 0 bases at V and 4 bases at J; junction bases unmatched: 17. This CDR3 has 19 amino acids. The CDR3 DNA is TGCGCCAGCAGCCAAGACCCCGGGGGGGCTAGCAGCTACCTTTACGAGCAGTACTTC. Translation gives CASSQDPGGASSYLYEQYF.

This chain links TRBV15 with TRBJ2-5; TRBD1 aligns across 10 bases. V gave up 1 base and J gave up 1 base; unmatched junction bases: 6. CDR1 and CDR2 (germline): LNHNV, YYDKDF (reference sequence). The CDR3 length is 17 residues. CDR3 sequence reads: CATSRAGTGVFQETQYF. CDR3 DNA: TGTGCCACCAGCAGAGCTGGGACAGGGGTTTTCCAAGAGACCCAGTACTTC.

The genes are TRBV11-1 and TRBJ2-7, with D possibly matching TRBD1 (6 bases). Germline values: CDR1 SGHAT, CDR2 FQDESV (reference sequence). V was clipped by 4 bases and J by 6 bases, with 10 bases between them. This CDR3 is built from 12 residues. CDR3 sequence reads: CASSYTGSEQYF. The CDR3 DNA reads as TGTGCCAGCAGCTATACAGGGTCCGAGCAGTACTTC.